This is a list of T cell receptor beta chains from one sample in a study of cytomegalovirus exposure and HLA in healthy donors. Profiling relied on immunoSEQ multiplex PCR, and the TCRdb table lists in-frame clones only, not all of them. Of approximately 120,000 clones listed, roughly three quarters were seen once; the top ten hold approximately 12%. Sequenced sample: PBMCs. Receptors were obtained from a woman in her 40s in good health and CMV-seropositive. Each CDR3 is given with its conserved first and last residue. D genes are given only for firm matches. Size is stated for part of the rows, as once, few or many counts, or as a class when the clone is expanded.

clone size	D gene	J gene	V gene	CDR3 DNA	CDR3 protein
-	TRBD1	TRBJ1-3	TRBV5-6	TGTGCCAGCAGGTGGGCAGGGGGCATCTCTGGAAACACCATATATTTT	CASRWAGGISGNTIYF
once	TRBD1	TRBJ2-7	TRBV19	TGTGCCAGTAGTATCGACAGGGGGCGCGAGCAGTACTTC	CASSIDRGREQYF
-	-	TRBJ1-6	TRBV15	TGTGCCACCAGCAGAGGGAGGAATTCACCCCTCCACTTT	CATSRGRNSPLHF
-	TRBD2	TRBJ2-7	TRBV10-3	TGTGCCATCAGTGAAGATAGCGGGGGGGCTCGGGAGCAGTACTTC	CAISEDSGGAREQYF
-	TRBD2	TRBJ2-3	TRBV5-4	TGTGCCAGCAGCTTGGCCAGCGGGGAAGATACGCAGTATTTT	CASSLASGEDTQYF
few	TRBD1	TRBJ2-3	TRBV5-1	TGCGCCAGCAGCTCGGACAGGGGAAAGGATACGCAGTATTTT	CASSSDRGKDTQYF
-	-	TRBJ1-5	TRBV4-2	TGTGCCAGCAGCACCCGCCAAGGGGTGGGGAATCAGCCCCAGCATTTT	CASSTRQGVGNQPQHF
-	TRBD1	TRBJ1-1	TRBV7-6	TGTGCCAGCAGCCCACGACAGGGGAGGAACACTGAAGCTTTCTTT	CASSPRQGRNTEAFF
-	TRBD1	TRBJ2-7	TRBV6-6	TGTGCCAGCAGTCCTGGACAGGGTTCCTACGAGCAGTACTTC	CASSPGQGSYEQYF
few	-	TRBJ1-6	TRBV2	TGTGCCAGCAGTGAAGCAGGAGGAAAATCCCTCCACTTT	CASSEAGGKSLHF
-	TRBD1	TRBJ1-5	TRBV28	TGTGCCAGCAGTGAAACCGGGACAGGGAGTAATCAGCCCCAGCATTTT	CASSETGTGSNQPQHF
-	-	TRBJ2-3	TRBV7-9	TGTGCCAGCAGCTTAGTACGACAGTCCCAAGGCACAGATACGCAGTATTTT	CASSLVRQSQGTDTQYF
-	-	TRBJ1-2	TRBV6-5	TGTGCCAGCAGTTACTCCGGGGAGGGAACGAATGGCTACACCTTC	CASSYSGEGTNGYTF
-	TRBD2	TRBJ2-3	TRBV5-1	TGCGCCAGCAGCCGGGGGGGTCGTACGCTATTTGATACGCAGTATTTT	CASSRGGRTLFDTQYF
few	-	TRBJ2-7	TRBV5-4	TGTGCCAGCAGCACCAGCGGGCCCTACGAGCAGTACTTC	CASSTSGPYEQYF
few	TRBD1	TRBJ1-2	TRBV10-3	TGTGCCATCAGTGAGTCGACAGGGAATGGCTACACCTTC	CAISESTGNGYTF
-	-	TRBJ1-1	TRBV30	TGTGCCTGGAAGAATCGAGGGCCTGAAGCTTTCTTT	CAWKNRGPEAFF
-	-	TRBJ1-1	TRBV5-1	TGCGCCAGCAGCTTGGAATATAATGTTAACACTGAAGCTTTCTTT	CASSLEYNVNTEAFF
-	-	TRBJ2-3	TRBV7-9	TGTGCCAGCAGCTTAATCGGACAGCTCACAGATACGCAGTATTTT	CASSLIGQLTDTQYF
-	-	TRBJ1-5	TRBV28	TGTGCCAGCAGTTTAGGCAGGGGTATTTATCAGCCCCAGCATTTT	CASSLGRGIYQPQHF
-	TRBD1	TRBJ1-1	TRBV5-1	TGCGCCAGCAGCACCGCCGGGACAGGATCAATCTTGAACACTGAAGCTTTCTTT	CASSTAGTGSILNTEAFF
-	-	TRBJ1-2	TRBV25-1	TGTGCCAGCAGTGAGGGAGGGGCAGATCGAGGCTACACCTTC	CASSEGGADRGYTF
-	-	TRBJ2-3	TRBV19	TGTGCCAGTAGTATAGCGGTAACGGATACGCAGTATTTT	CASSIAVTDTQYF
once	TRBD1	TRBJ1-6	TRBV30	TGTGCCTTAAGACAGGGGAATTCACCCCTCCACTTT	CALRQGNSPLHF
-	TRBD2	TRBJ2-7	TRBV7-9	TGTGCCAGCAGCTCTCCGGGACTAGCGGCCTTGGGGGAGCAGTACTTC	CASSSPGLAALGEQYF
few	-	TRBJ2-3	TRBV25-1	TGTGCCAGCAGTGACATTCGCACAGATACGCAGTATTTT	CASSDIRTDTQYF
-	TRBD1	TRBJ1-4	TRBV4-1	TGCGCCAGCAGCCAAGACCTTCAGGGGGTAGGTGAAAAACTGTTTTTT	CASSQDLQGVGEKLFF
-	-	TRBJ2-2	TRBV7-6	TGTGCCAGCAGCTTATTAGGGGAAATAGGGGAGCTGTTTTTT	CASSLLGEIGELFF
-	-	TRBJ1-2	TRBV4-1	TGCGCCAGCAGCCTCTCCCCGGACAGCCGCTATGGCTACACCTTC	CASSLSPDSRYGYTF
-	TRBD1	TRBJ1-2	TRBV5-4	TGTGCCAGCAGCTTCCGGACAGGGGGCGTCTATGGCTACACCTTC	CASSFRTGGVYGYTF
few	TRBD2	TRBJ2-1	TRBV18	TGTGCCAGCTCACCACCGTATAGCGGGGTATCCTACAATGAGCAGTTCTTC	CASSPPYSGVSYNEQFF
-	-	TRBJ2-3	TRBV29-1	TGCAGCGTTGTCACAGGGACAGATACGCAGTATTTT	CSVVTGTDTQYF
-	TRBD1	TRBJ1-3	TRBV5-4	TGTGCCAGCAGCTCACCAGGGGGGTCCGGAAACACCATATATTTT	CASSSPGGSGNTIYF
-	-	TRBJ2-7	TRBV30	TGTGCCTGGGGGACACGTAGGCAGTACTTC	CAWGTRRQYF
-	TRBD1	TRBJ1-4	TRBV7-2	TGTGCCAGCAGCTTAGAGGGACAGATGAATGAAAAACTGTTTTTT	CASSLEGQMNEKLFF
once	TRBD1	TRBJ1-1	TRBV14	TGTGCCAGCAGCCAAGCCAGGACAGGGTTACCCATTTGGACTGAAGCTTTCTTT	CASSQARTGLPIWTEAFF
-	-	TRBJ1-5	TRBV4-1	TGCGCCAGCAGCCAAAATTGGGGGGAAAGCAATCAGCCCCAGCATTTT	CASSQNWGESNQPQHF
-	-	TRBJ1-6	TRBV7-9	TGTGCCAGCAGCCCAGGGGAGAATTCACCCCTCCACTTT	CASSPGENSPLHF
-	-	TRBJ2-7	TRBV2	TGTGCCAGCAAAGACAGATACCTCTCCTACGAGCAGTACTTC	CASKDRYLSYEQYF
-	TRBD1	TRBJ1-2	TRBV2	TGTGCCAGCAGGCGCGCCGGGACAGGGGATTGGGGCTACACCTTC	CASRRAGTGDWGYTF
few	TRBD1	TRBJ1-4	TRBV4-1	TGCGCCAGCAGCCAAGTCGGGACAGGGTCTGAAAAACTGTTTTTT	CASSQVGTGSEKLFF
-	-	TRBJ1-6	TRBV5-5	TGTGCCAGCAGCACAGACAGAAATAATTCACCCCTCCACTTT	CASSTDRNNSPLHF
-	-	TRBJ1-6	TRBV10-2	TGCGCCAGCACAGGGGCCGATTATAATTCACCCCTCCACTTT	CASTGADYNSPLHF
-	TRBD1	TRBJ2-5	TRBV19	TGTGCCAGTAGTATAGGGACAGGCCAAGAGACCCAGTACTTC	CASSIGTGQETQYF
-	TRBD2	TRBJ2-1	TRBV5-1	TGCGCCAGCACCTGGACTAGCGGGGGCTATAATGAGCAGTTCTTC	CASTWTSGGYNEQFF
-	-	TRBJ1-1	TRBV7-2	TGTGCCAGCAGCTTTGGAGGGAACTGGAACACTGAAGCTTTCTTT	CASSFGGNWNTEAFF